This T cell receptor beta chain was profiled in a study of cytomegalovirus exposure and HLA in healthy donors. About the study: A later analysis reported the 130 or so validation repertoires used the same platform as the approximately 700 first-cohort repertoires. Study conclusions and caveats: Listed as cytomegalovirus-associated were 170 or so TCR beta chains. It was found in a later analysis that first-cohort TCR clusters tended to co-occur in the approximately 120 validation repertoires. The classifier reportedly diagnosed cytomegalovirus status with high specificity and sensitivity.

The CDR3 contains 13 residues. Trimming stripped 6 bases from V and 10 bases from J, with 15 bases between. Germline V gives CDR1 MNHEY, CDR2 SMNVEV (reference sequence). The method was immunoSEQ multiplex PCR; TCRdb's version includes in-frame clones alone and lacks a portion of them. In the table there are 80,000 to 95,000 clones, approximately 95% of which are singletons. Notes on this clone: No antigen is known for it.

The specimen was PBMCs. This clonotype was sampled from a woman in her twenties or thirties in good health and CMV-seropositive. The chain couples TRBV27 to TRBJ1-4; a possible D gene is TRBD1 (6 bases). Written as DNA, the CDR3 is TGTGCCAGCAGCCAAGGGGGGGGAGGAAAACTGTTTTTT. Translated: CASSQGGGGKLFF.